The 24 T cell receptor beta chains below all came from one sample that was sequenced in a study of type 1 regulatory T cells. Via MiXCR, TCRdb re-called the reads, giving one row per CDR3 protein. Of some 25,000 distinct CDR3 sequences listed, just under 75% are singletons. For these receptors, no antigen is known. The sample was cultured T cells, either the whole culture or a sorted T cell fraction (not recorded which). Indicated subset: Tr1-enriched cell product generated in vitro against host alloantigens. The receptors were sampled from a human donor in good health.

This sequence joins TRBV18 and TRBJ1-1; 7 bases line up with TRBD1. The CDR3 is made up of 14 amino acids. The V gene end was trimmed by 4 bases and the J gene end by 7 bases; junction bases not matched to a gene: 9. Germline V gene data show CDR1 as KGHSH and CDR2 as LQKENI. The CDR3 DNA reads as TGTGCCAGCTCACAATCGGACAGGATAAGTGAAGCTTTCTTT. Protein: CASSQSDRISEAFF.

The sample holds a few counts of this clonotype. The chain uses TRBV19 and TRBJ2-3; 11 positions match TRBD2. Germline V CDR1 and CDR2: LNHDA, SQIVND (reference sequence). J lost 3 bases, V lost 6 bases, and 8 bases had no gene match. CDR3 length equals 16 residues. As DNA, the CDR3 is TGTGCCAGTAGAATACCCGGGACTAGCGGTACAGATACGCAGTATTTT. It encodes CASRIPGTSGTDTQYF.

This chain connects TRBV20-1 to TRBJ2-3; D might be TRBD2 (6 bases). In germline, CDR1 is DFQATT, CDR2 SNEGSKA (reference sequence). The germline V and J ends were trimmed by 6 bases and 0 bases, with 22 bases remaining between them. The CDR3 spans 17 residues. CDR3 coding DNA: TGCAGTGCGCAGGGACTCAACCGACCCTCTAGCACAGATACGCAGTATTTT. As protein: CSAQGLNRPSSTDTQYF.

This clonotype appeared a few times. The V and J genes are TRBV27 and TRBJ2-2, with TRBD2 matching 10 bases. Trimming removed 6 bases from V and 6 bases from J; junction bases left unmatched: 13. The CDR3 is 17 amino acids. Germline V gene data show CDR1 as MNHEY and CDR2 as SMNVEV (reference sequence). The CDR3 spells CASSEVGERGGPGELFF. DNA for the CDR3: TGTGCCAGCAGCGAAGTGGGGGAGCGGGGGGGCCCCGGGGAGCTGTTTTTT.

This clonotype was observed a handful of times. This chain links TRBV6-1 with TRBJ2-7; D is ambiguous. This CDR3 has 15 amino acids. Germline V gene sequence: CDR1 MNHNS, CDR2 SASEGT. Trimming pared 3 bases from V and 3 bases from J, leaving 15 bases between. The CDR3, as DNA: TGTGCCAGCAGTGAGGGATTTCCTGAATTCTACGAGCAGTACTTC. This sequence encodes CASSEGFPEFYEQYF.

This clonotype qualifies as medium-sized (0.01 to 0.1%). The chain has TRBV10-3 and TRBJ1-1; D possibly corresponds to TRBD1 (5 bases). V dropped 4 bases and J dropped 10 bases, with 16 bases sitting between them. Per the germline V gene, CDR1 is ENHRY and CDR2 is SYGVKD. This CDR3 is 13 amino acids long. CDR3 nucleotides: TGTGCCATCAGTGGCCGGCCCGGGACGCGAGCTTTCTTT. Protein sequence: CAISGRPGTRAFF.

The chain uses TRBV18 and TRBJ1-5; D gene uncertain. The CDR3 runs 14 residues. The V and J ends lost 6 bases and 0 bases respectively, with 9 bases between them. The germline V gene has CDR1 KGHSH and CDR2 LQKENI. For the CDR3, the DNA is TGTGCCAGCTCTATGGGATATAGCAATCAGCCCCAGCATTTT. This encodes CASSMGYSNQPQHF.

V gene TRBV5-1 combines with J gene TRBJ1-1, with 8 bases that match TRBD1. Germline V gene sequence: CDR1 SGHRS, CDR2 YFSETQ. The CDR3 runs to 14 residues. V lost 5 bases to trimming and J lost 2 bases; unmatched junction nucleotides: 5. The CDR3 nucleotides are TGCGCCAGCAGACAAGACAGGGGTAACACTGAAGCTTTCTTT. Translation gives CASRQDRGNTEAFF. Full variable domain (missing parts from reference TRBV5-1 and TRBJ1-1): KAGVTQTPRYLIKTRGQQVTLSCSPISGHRSVSWYQQTPGQGLQFLFEYFSETQRNKGNFPGRFSGRQFSNSRSEMNVSTLELGDSALYLCASRQDRGNTEAFFGQGTRLTVV.

The chain couples TRBV4-1 to TRBJ1-4; D gene uncertain. The germline V and J ends were trimmed by 3 bases and 0 bases, with 8 bases remaining between them. This CDR3 spans 15 amino acids. Germline loops: CDR1 MGHRA, CDR2 YSYEKL. CDR3 nucleotide sequence: TGCGCCAGCAGCCATCGGGTAGCAACTAATGAAAAACTGTTTTTT. It is translated as CASSHRVATNEKLFF.

A single count supports this clonotype. V usage is TRBV7-8 and J usage is TRBJ2-5, with D unresolved. The CDR3 extends over 14 amino acids. Looked up from germline, CDR1 is SGHVS and CDR2 is FQNEAQ. With 2 bases removed from V and 1 base from J, the gap between germline ends came to 8 bases. In DNA, the CDR3 is TGTGCCAGCAGCTTATTCGGGTTCCAAGAGACCCAGTACTTC. It codes for CASSLFGFQETQYF.

Only a few counts were recorded for this clonotype. For the CDR3, the DNA is TGTGCCGGGTCACCGGGACAGGTCTATGGCTACACCTTC. This translates into CAGSPGQVYGYTF. The chain is built from TRBV7-2 and TRBJ1-2; TRBD1 agrees at 8 bases. This CDR3 has 13 amino acids. The germline CDR1 and CDR2 sequences are SGHTA and FQGNSA. Trimming took 11 bases from V and 4 from J; bases not matched to a gene: 9.

The V and J genes are TRBV27 and TRBJ1-4, with D unresolved. Germline CDR1 is MNHEY and CDR2 is SMNVEV (reference sequence). The V and J ends lost 3 bases and 7 bases respectively, with 18 bases between them. The CDR3 runs 16 residues. The DNA of the CDR3 is TGTGCCAGCAGTTTCTACCCTTTTAAGTGGGGTGAAAAACTGTTTTTT. Translating it yields CASSFYPFKWGEKLFF.

The chain is built from TRBV6-1 and TRBJ1-1, with D possibly matching TRBD1 (5 bases). Deletions cut 6 bases from V and 5 bases from J, with 19 bases between. The CDR3 totals 15 residues. Per germline, CDR1 MNHNS and CDR2 SASEGT. The CDR3: CASRHFARAGTEAFF. The DNA for the CDR3 is TGTGCCAGCAGGCACTTCGCCAGGGCGGGGACTGAAGCTTTCTTT.

The V gene is TRBV10-2, the J gene TRBJ2-7; D call uncertain. V was trimmed by 0 bases and J by 2 bases, leaving 11 bases between them. The CDR3 runs 15 residues. Germline CDR1 WSHSY, CDR2 SAAADI. The CDR3 nucleotides read TGCGCCAGCAGTGAGTCGTACCGCCTCGCCTACGAGCAGTACTTC. As protein: CASSESYRLAYEQYF.

This chain links TRBV7-9 with TRBJ2-2, with unresolved D. Between the trimmed V and J ends, which lost 1 base and 6 bases, there was a span of 6 bases. Germline CDR1 SEHNR, CDR2 FQNEAQ (reference sequence). CDR3 length: 13 amino acids. CDR3 protein: CASSLDRAGELFF. The CDR3 DNA follows: TGTGCCAGCAGCTTAGACCGGGCCGGGGAGCTGTTTTTT.

This rearrangement joins TRBV20-1 to TRBJ2-5, with D hard to call. CDR1 is DFQATT and CDR2 is SNEGSKA in the germline V gene (reference sequence). The CDR3 is made up of 14 amino acids. V lost 7 bases and J 1 base, leaving 16 bases between the germline ends. Here the CDR3 DNA reads TGCAGTGTCACAACCGCTTCGACCCAAGAGACCCAGTACTTC. The encoded protein is CSVTTASTQETQYF.

The rearrangement uses TRBV7-9 and TRBJ2-7; TRBD2 matches at 8 bases. This CDR3 has 15 amino acids. The V gene end was trimmed by 5 bases and the J gene end by 4 bases; junction bases not matched to a gene: 10. Germline V gene data show CDR1 as SEHNR and CDR2 as FQNEAQ (reference sequence). The DNA of the CDR3 is TGTGCCAGCAGCCCCGGGGTAGCGGGGACATACGAGCAGTACTTC. As protein: CASSPGVAGTYEQYF.

The chain combines TRBV20-1 with TRBJ1-5; no clear D. The CDR3 runs to 14 residues. Germline values: CDR1 DFQATT, CDR2 SNEGSKA (reference sequence). V was trimmed by 0 bases and J by 4 bases, leaving 10 bases between them. CDR3 nucleotide sequence: TGCAGTGCTAGAGAATGGACGGGTAATCAGCCCCAGCATTTT. The encoded protein is CSAREWTGNQPQHF.

The chain has TRBV10-3 and TRBJ2-3, with D possibly matching TRBD1 (7 bases). CDR3 length: 16 amino acids. Germline loops: CDR1 ENHRY, CDR2 SYGVKD. V was trimmed by 7 bases and J by 6 bases, leaving 23 bases between them. The CDR3 protein is CAIKGASVGRDDTQYF. CDR3 sequence (DNA): TGTGCCATCAAGGGGGCTAGCGTCGGACGAGATGATACGCAGTATTTT.

The V and J genes are TRBV28 and TRBJ2-7; D assignment may be TRBD1 or TRBD2 (5 bases each). The V gene lost 5 bases and the J gene lost 4 bases, with 15 bases spanning the gap. Germline CDR1 and CDR2: MDHEN and SYDVKM. This CDR3 region has 14 residues. CDR3 protein: CASSTGKGEYEQYF. Here the CDR3 DNA reads TGTGCCAGCAGTACAGGAAAAGGGGAGTACGAGCAGTACTTC.

This rearrangement joins TRBV12-3 or TRBV12-4 to TRBJ2-7; 13 bases map to TRBD2. J lost 5 bases, V lost 5 bases, and 6 bases had no gene match. The CDR3 sequence is 15 residues long. CDR3 DNA sequence: TGTGCCAGCAGTCCTAGAGGGACTAGCGGGGACGAGCAGTACTTC. Translated, it gives CASSPRGTSGDEQYF.

This clonotype has just a few counts. CDR3 protein: CASSLASGGAYEQYF. CDR3 DNA: TGTGCCAGCAGCTTAGCTAGCGGGGGGGCCTACGAGCAGTACTTC. The chain employs TRBV7-2 and TRBJ2-7; TRBD2 matches at 11 bases. Trimming at V came to 0 bases and at J to 2 bases, leaving 0 bases not matched to a gene. CDR1 and CDR2 (germline): SGHTA, FQGNSA. The CDR3 has 15 amino acids.

This clonotype was picked up a small number of times. The chain recombines TRBV20-1 with TRBJ1-2; 7 bases fit TRBD1. This CDR3 has 13 amino acids. The germline CDR1 and CDR2 sequences are DFQATT and SNEGSKA (reference sequence). V dropped 6 bases and J dropped 5; count of bases not matched to a gene: 9. The CDR3 DNA follows: TGCAGTGCCCTCGACAGGGCAACGTATGGCTACACCTTC. Protein product: CSALDRATYGYTF.

The V and J genes are TRBV7-2 and TRBJ2-2; the D gene is possibly TRBD1 (6 bases). This CDR3 is built from 13 residues. V was pared by 5 bases and J by 5 bases, with 9 bases between. Germline V gene data show CDR1 as SGHTA and CDR2 as FQGNSA. CDR3 sequence (DNA): TGTGCCAGCAGCCCCGGGACAACCGGGGAGCTGTTTTTT. Translating gives CASSPGTTGELFF.